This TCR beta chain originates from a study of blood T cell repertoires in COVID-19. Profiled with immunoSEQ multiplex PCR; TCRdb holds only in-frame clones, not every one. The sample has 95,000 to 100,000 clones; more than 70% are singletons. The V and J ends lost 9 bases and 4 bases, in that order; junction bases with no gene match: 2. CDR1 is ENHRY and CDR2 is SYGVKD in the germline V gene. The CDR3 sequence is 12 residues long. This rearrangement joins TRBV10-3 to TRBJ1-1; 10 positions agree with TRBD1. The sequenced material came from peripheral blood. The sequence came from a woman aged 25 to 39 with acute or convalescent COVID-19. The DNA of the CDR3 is TGTGCCATAAGGACAGGGGGCACTGAAGCTTTCTTT. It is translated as CAIRTGGTEAFF.